One sample yielded the 10 T cell receptor beta chains listed below, sequenced in a study of blood T cells in healthy people across ages. PCR was performed a second time for roughly 7 to 11 cycles using a sample-barcoded 5' primer and a J-beta primer mix. One entry per CDR3 protein, called by TCRdb with MiXCR from the 5' RACE reads. The data hold some 710,000 distinct CDR3 sequences, with approximately 22% observed a single time. Sample: blood. The receptors derive from a man between 65 and 80 years old in good health.

This clonotype appeared a few times. V gene TRBV7-9 combines with J gene TRBJ1-3, with D possibly being TRBD1 (5 bases). The V end lost 4 bases, the J end lost 1 base, and 8 bases lay between the germline ends. Germline V lookup: CDR1 SEHNR, CDR2 FQNEAQ (reference sequence). The CDR3 extends over 14 amino acids. CDR3 in DNA: TGTGCCAGCAGCTCAGGGAATTCTGGAAACACCATATATTTT. It yields the protein CASSSGNSGNTIYF. The entire variable domain, with the rest obtained from reference TRBV7-9 and TRBJ1-3, is as follows: DTGVSQNPRHKITKRGQNVTFRCDPISEHNRLYWYRQTLGQGPEFLTYFQNEAQLEKSRLLSDRFSAERPKGSFSTLEIQRTEQGDSAMYLCASSSGNSGNTIYFGEGSWLTVV.

The table lists this clonotype with a few counts. V is TRBV5-1 and J is TRBJ2-5; 15 bases map to TRBD2. V lost 4 bases to trimming and J lost 1 base; unmatched junction nucleotides: 2. CDR1 and CDR2 from the germline V gene are SGHRS and YFSETQ. The CDR3 is made up of 16 amino acids. CDR3 nucleotides: TGCGCCAGCAGCAAGGGACTAGCGGGGGGCCAAGAGACCCAGTACTTC. Its protein product is CASSKGLAGGQETQYF. Together with reference TRBV5-1 and TRBJ2-5, the CDR3 gives the full variable domain: KAGVTQTPRYLIKTRGQQVTLSCSPISGHRSVSWYQQTPGQGLQFLFEYFSETQRNKGNFPGRFSGRQFSNSRSEMNVSTLELGDSALYLCASSKGLAGGQETQYFGPGTRLLVL.

This clonotype has just a few counts. V and J are TRBV28 and TRBJ2-7; a possible D gene is TRBD2 (5 bases). Matching the DNA end better, TRBJ2-1 makes the J call doubtful. Germline CDR1 reads MDHEN; CDR2 reads SYDVKM. The CDR3 runs to 14 residues. The CDR3 nucleotides are TGTGCCAGCACCCTACCGGGATCCTACAATGAGCAGTTCTTC. This translates into CASTLPGSYNEQFF.

This chain uses TRBV5-7 with TRBJ2-5; unclear D gene. TRBV5-7 is marked as an open reading frame, function uncertain. Trimming cost V 1 base and J 2 bases, with 9 bases left between them. The CDR3 is 14 residues long. The CDR3 region is CASSLLRLQETQYF. The CDR3 DNA reads TGTGCCAGCAGCTTGCTGAGGCTACAAGAGACCCAGTACTTC.

The chain joins TRBV5-1 to TRBJ2-3; possibly TRBD2 for D (7 bases). Germline CDR1 is SGHRS and CDR2 is YFSETQ. V lost 0 bases to trimming and J lost 5 bases, with 13 bases between them. The CDR3 length is 15 residues. CDR3 loop: CASSLASGGGDTQYF. CDR3 in DNA: TGCGCCAGCAGCTTGGCTAGCGGAGGGGGAGATACGCAGTATTTT. The whole variable domain, filled in from reference TRBV5-1 and TRBJ2-3, reads KAGVTQTPRYLIKTRGQQVTLSCSPISGHRSVSWYQQTPGQGLQFLFEYFSETQRNKGNFPGRFSGRQFSNSRSEMNVSTLELGDSALYLCASSLASGGGDTQYFGPGTRLTVL.

This clonotype was observed a handful of times. The rearrangement joins TRBV5-6 to TRBJ1-1, with TRBD1 as a possible D gene (5 bases). Trimming stripped 1 base from V and 0 bases from J, with 10 bases between. CDR1 and CDR2 (germline): SGHDT, YYEEEE. This CDR3 has 15 amino acids. The CDR3 nucleotides are TGTGCCAGCAGCTTGTGGGGCCTCATGAACACTGAAGCTTTCTTT. This codes for CASSLWGLMNTEAFF.

The J gene is TRBJ1-4, the V gene TRBV7-2, with 8 bases identical to TRBD1. The germline gives CDR1 SGHTA, CDR2 FQGNSA. The CDR3 length is 15 residues. Trimming removed 3 bases from V and 6 bases from J; junction bases left unmatched: 6. CDR3 in DNA: TGTGCCAGCAGCTTTCTGACAGGGGCTGATGAAAAACTGTTTTTT. Protein product: CASSFLTGADEKLFF.

This clonotype was found a few times. The CDR3 sequence: CSARDQAGYTF. The CDR3 DNA reads as TGCAGTGCTAGAGATCAGGCCGGCTACACCTTC. The V gene is TRBV20-1, the J gene TRBJ1-2; D gene ambiguous. CDR1 and CDR2 from the germline V gene are DFQATT and SNEGSKA (reference sequence). V was shortened by 0 bases and J by 8 bases, with 7 bases between the two germline ends. This CDR3 is built from 11 residues.

This clonotype was found many times. The V gene is TRBV29-1, the J gene TRBJ1-1, with TRBD1 as a possible D gene (5 bases). Germline V gives CDR1 SQVTM, CDR2 ANQGSEA. V was cut by 3 bases and J by 4 bases, with 15 bases left in between. This CDR3 is built from 14 residues. As DNA, the CDR3 is TGCAGCGTTGAGGGGTTTACAGGAGGCACTGAAGCTTTCTTT. Protein: CSVEGFTGGTEAFF.

This clonotype was picked up a small number of times. The DNA of the CDR3 is TGTGCCAGCACCCTAAGACAGGGGGCTGGGGACACTGAAGCTTTCTTT. It encodes CASTLRQGAGDTEAFF. The chain employs TRBV6-1 and TRBJ1-1, with 10 bases aligning to TRBD1. J gave up 3 bases and V 7 bases, and 11 bases lay outside the gene matches. Germline-derived CDR1 and CDR2 are MNHNS and SASEGT. CDR3 length: 16 amino acids.